These 8 T cell receptor beta chains share one sample of origin, sequenced in a study of blood T cell repertoires in COVID-19. Generated by immunoSEQ multiplex PCR, the TCRdb table keeps only in-frame clones and is missing some. Here the sample spans 400,000 or so clones, about 90% being singletons. Sequencing was done on a sample of PBMCs or T cells enriched from blood (not recorded which). The source is a man between 18 and 35 years old who had recovered from COVID-19.

The CDR3 protein is CASSGQRRSSYNEQFF. The CDR3 DNA reads TGTGCCAGCAGCGGTCAGCGGAGGAGCTCCTACAATGAGCAGTTCTTC. The chain links TRBV7-4 to TRBJ2-1; D possibly corresponds to TRBD2 (5 bases). Germline V gene lookup returns CDR1 SGHVT and CDR2 SQSDAQ. V lost 5 bases to trimming and J lost 0 bases, with 14 bases between them. The CDR3 contains 16 residues.

The chain uses TRBV2 and TRBJ1-1, with 8 bases that match TRBD1. Germline CDR1 is SNHLY and CDR2 is FYNNEI. V was pared by 5 bases and J by 2 bases, with 7 bases of the junction left unmatched. CDR3 size: 15 residues. The CDR3 is CASSFTGGDNTEAFF. CDR3 nucleotides: TGTGCCAGCAGTTTCACAGGGGGAGACAACACTGAAGCTTTCTTT.

The rearrangement uses TRBV20-1 and TRBJ1-1; D remains ambiguous. V was pared by 3 bases and J by 8 bases, with 16 bases between. CDR3 length equals 13 residues. CDR1 and CDR2 from the germline V gene are DFQATT and SNEGSKA (reference sequence). CDR3: CSASRVLSGEAFF. DNA of the CDR3: TGCAGTGCTAGTCGGGTATTGAGCGGCGAAGCTTTCTTT.

The chain employs TRBV6-5 and TRBJ1-6; possibly TRBD1 for D (6 bases). Deletions cut 6 bases from V and 9 bases from J, with 9 bases between. Germline CDR1 MNHEY, CDR2 SVGAGI. CDR3 size: 12 residues. The CDR3 DNA follows: TGTGCCAGCAGGACCAGGGGTTCACCCCTCCACTTT. Protein: CASRTRGSPLHF.

The chain carries TRBV5-1 and TRBJ1-3, with D possibly being TRBD1 (5 bases). The CDR3 is 15 residues long. Germline values: CDR1 SGHRS, CDR2 YFSETQ. Trimming removed 4 bases from V and 0 bases from J, with 11 bases in between. The CDR3 is CASSPDSFSGNTIYF. In DNA, the CDR3 is TGCGCCAGCAGCCCAGACAGCTTCTCTGGAAACACCATATATTTT.

The count of this clone is one. V usage is TRBV3-1 (or the pseudogene TRBV3-2) and J usage is TRBJ2-3; TRBD1 aligns across 10 bases. The CDR3 is 13 residues long. Losses at the gene ends were 4 bases for V and 9 bases for J; bases not matched to a gene: 4. The germline gives CDR1 LGHDT, CDR2 YNNKEL (reference sequence). The DNA for the CDR3 is TGTGCCAGCAGCCGGGACAGGGGACTAACGCAGTATTTT. Protein product: CASSRDRGLTQYF.

The rearrangement uses TRBV5-6 and TRBJ1-2, with 10 nucleotides matching TRBD1. The J segment lost 3 bases and the V segment lost 0 bases, leaving 8 bases of the junction unmatched. The germline V gene encodes CDR1 SGHDT and CDR2 YYEEEE. The CDR3 runs to 17 residues. Here the CDR3 DNA reads TGTGCCAGCAGCTTGGTGGGACAGGGGAGTATTTACTATGGCTACACCTTC. Its translation is CASSLVGQGSIYYGYTF.

This clone was seen only once. The CDR3 sequence is CASSLASRGSYNSPLHF. Here the CDR3 DNA reads TGTGCCAGCAGCTTAGCGTCACGGGGTTCCTATAATTCACCCCTCCACTTT. The rearrangement joins TRBV7-2 to TRBJ1-6; D is unclear. Germline loops: CDR1 SGHTA, CDR2 FQGNSA. This CDR3 contains 17 residues. Trimming stripped 0 bases from V and 1 base from J, with 10 bases between.